This is a list of T cell receptor beta chains from one sample in a study of cytomegalovirus exposure and HLA in healthy donors. Sequencing used immunoSEQ multiplex PCR; TCRdb keeps in-frame clones, though not all of them. The sample includes about 68,000 clones, 80% to 90% of them seen just once. Sequenced sample: PBMCs. These receptors came from a human donor in good health. Each CDR3 is given with its conserved first and last residue. A D gene is named only where the DNA matches it firmly. The size field is filled for only some rows; it gives once, few, many or a size class.

d_call,v_call,j_call,clone_size,cdr3_nt,cdr3_aa
NA,TRBV7-2,TRBJ2-7,NA,TGTGCCAGCAGCTTACTAGGGGGAATGCAGTACTTC,CASSLLGGMQYF
NA,TRBV7-2,TRBJ2-3,NA,TGTGCCAGCAGCTTAGCTAGCGGCCTCGCAGATACGCAGTATTTT,CASSLASGLADTQYF
TRBD2,TRBV12-5,TRBJ2-1,few,TGTGCTAGTGGGACTAGCGGGGGCCCATGGGATGAGCAGTTCTTC,CASGTSGGPWDEQFF
TRBD1,TRBV13,TRBJ2-7,once,TGTGCCAGCAGCATAGGACAGGGGAACGAGCAGTACTTC,CASSIGQGNEQYF
NA,TRBV18,TRBJ2-7,NA,TGTGCCAGCTCACCATCCTGGGAGGGGGGGCCTGCCTACGAGCAGTACTTC,CASSPSWEGGPAYEQYF
NA,TRBV7-2,TRBJ2-1,NA,TGTGCCAGCAGCTTCCGTGGGGCTGGGTACAATGAGCAGTTCTTC,CASSFRGAGYNEQFF
TRBD1,TRBV29-1,TRBJ2-1,NA,TGCGCCGCGGCAGGGGGCTACAATGAGCAGTTCTTC,CAAAGGYNEQFF
NA,TRBV5-6,TRBJ1-1,few,TGTGCCAGCAGCTTGAGTCTTAGTACAGGTGAAGCTTTCTTT,CASSLSLSTGEAFF
NA,TRBV9,TRBJ1-5,NA,TGTGCCAGCAGCGTAGGAGAGTGGAGTGAGCCCCAGCATTTT,CASSVGEWSEPQHF
TRBD2,TRBV6-1,TRBJ2-3,NA,TGTGCCAGCAGTGGAGAAACTAGCGGGGAGGATACGCAGTATTTT,CASSGETSGEDTQYF
NA,TRBV11-2,TRBJ2-5,NA,TGTGCCAGCAGCCCGACATCCTACCAAGAGACCCAGTACTTC,CASSPTSYQETQYF
TRBD1,TRBV7-9,TRBJ1-4,once,TGTGCCAGCAGCTGGACAGGGGGCGACGAAAAACTGTTTTTT,CASSWTGGDEKLFF
NA,TRBV30,TRBJ1-1,NA,TGTGCCTGGGGAAGTGGGGGGGCAAACACTGAAGCTTTCTTT,CAWGSGGANTEAFF
NA,TRBV18,TRBJ2-7,NA,TGTGCCAGCTCACCAGTGGAGAGCTCCTACGAGCAGTACTTC,CASSPVESSYEQYF
NA,TRBV7-2,TRBJ2-7,NA,TGTGCCAGCAGCCCAATGCGGGGAGCCTACGAGCAGTACTTC,CASSPMRGAYEQYF
NA,TRBV29-1,TRBJ2-5,NA,TGCAGCGTGTCGGACAGTGAAGAGACCCAGTACTTC,CSVSDSEETQYF
TRBD2,TRBV19,TRBJ2-1,few,TGTGCCAGTAGTATACCCCGGGGGGGGAGGTACAATGAGCAGTTCTTC,CASSIPRGGRYNEQFF